Presented here are 14 T cell receptor beta chains from one specimen sequenced in a study of cytomegalovirus exposure and HLA in healthy donors. Libraries were prepared by immunoSEQ multiplex PCR; TCRdb keeps only in-frame clonotypes and omits some of them. The sample shows 130,000 or so clones, about 83% of them seen only once. Sequenced sample: PBMCs. The receptors stem from a woman aged 30 to 39 in good health and CMV-seronegative.

The J gene is TRBJ2-2, the V gene TRBV11-3; no definite D call. The CDR3 is 15 residues long. Germline CDR1 SGHNT, CDR2 YENEEA. The ends were cut back, 4 bases at V and 0 bases at J, with 9 bases in the middle. Here the CDR3 DNA reads TGTGCCAGCAGCTCCCCCCCAGCGAACACCGGGGAGCTGTTTTTT. Translation gives CASSSPPANTGELFF.

The chain combines TRBV7-2 with TRBJ1-1; 9 bases line up with TRBD1. V shed 2 bases, J shed 5 bases, and the junction held 12 bases outside the gene matches. The CDR3 contains 17 residues. The germline V gene has CDR1 SGHTA and CDR2 FQGNSA. DNA for the CDR3: TGTGCCAGCAGCTTACAGGGACAGGGTCAATTTGAGACTGAAGCTTTCTTT. It is translated as CASSLQGQGQFETEAFF.

The chain employs TRBV6-1 and TRBJ2-5, with D possibly TRBD1 on 6 matching bases. The V end lost 3 bases, the J end lost 2 bases, and 13 bases lay between the germline ends. The CDR3 is 15 amino acids. In germline, CDR1 is MNHNS, CDR2 SASEGT. CDR3 amino acids: CASSDSAGAQETQYF. The CDR3 coding sequence is TGTGCCAGCAGTGATTCGGCAGGGGCACAAGAGACCCAGTACTTC.

This clone was seen a single time. The chain has TRBV5-1 and TRBJ2-3; 8 bases agree with TRBD1. Germline trimming cut 7 bases from V and 2 bases from J; bases unmatched to any gene: 3. There are 13 residues in the CDR3. Germline V gene lookup returns CDR1 SGHRS and CDR2 YFSETQ. CDR3 nucleotides: TGCGCCAGCGCAGGGGGCCTCACAGATACGCAGTATTTT. Amino acid sequence: CASAGGLTDTQYF.

This clone is medium-sized (0.01 to 0.1%) within its sample. This chain links TRBV4-3 with TRBJ2-3, with D maybe TRBD1 (5 bases). V lost 0 bases and J lost 10, with 17 bases in between. This CDR3 has 15 residues. The germline CDR1 and CDR2 sequences are LGHNA and YSLEER. The CDR3 nucleotides read TGCGCCAGCAGCCAAGATAGGGGTTTCGTCTATGCGCAGTATTTT. Translated: CASSQDRGFVYAQYF.

The chain links TRBV7-9 to TRBJ2-5, with D perhaps matching TRBD2 (5 bases). The germline V gene encodes CDR1 SEHNR and CDR2 FQNEAQ (reference sequence). This CDR3 is built from 16 residues. With 2 bases removed from V and 5 bases from J, the gap between germline ends came to 18 bases. CDR3 residues: CASSLIPGVVGETQYF. The DNA for the CDR3 is TGTGCCAGCAGCTTAATACCCGGGGTGGTTGGGGAGACCCAGTACTTC.

This chain connects TRBV5-6 to TRBJ1-2; a weak D match, TRBD1 (5 bases). The V gene lost 0 bases and the J gene lost 7 bases, with 13 bases spanning the gap. The length of the CDR3 is 14 residues. The germline CDR1 and CDR2 sequences are SGHDT and YYEEEE. For the CDR3, the DNA is TGTGCCAGCAGCTTGGTGAGGCCCCAGGGTGGCTACACCTTC. Its translation: CASSLVRPQGGYTF.

The V and J genes are TRBV11-2 and TRBJ1-6; TRBD1 matches 9 bases. The germline V gene encodes CDR1 SGHAT and CDR2 FQNNGV. Trimming took 5 bases from V and 10 from J; bases not matched to a gene: 6. This CDR3 spans 14 amino acids. The CDR3 DNA follows: TGTGCCAGCAGCCTCGACAGGGGGAACTCACCCCTCCACTTT. Its translation: CASSLDRGNSPLHF.

The chain employs TRBV7-8 and TRBJ1-3; D gene unclear. The CDR3 extends over 19 amino acids. Between the trimmed V and J ends, which lost 5 bases and 0 bases, there was a span of 23 bases. The V gene's germline CDR1 is SGHVS and CDR2 FQNEAQ. DNA of the CDR3: TGTGCCAGCAGCAAAGGGCGGGTCCGACAACGGCACTCTGGAAACACCATATATTTT. Translated, it gives CASSKGRVRQRHSGNTIYF.

This chain connects TRBV7-2 to TRBJ1-2; 8 bases line up with TRBD1. CDR3 length equals 13 residues. The V segment lost 8 bases and the J segment 6 bases; nucleotides outside the gene matches: 8. Germline assignment: CDR1 SGHTA and CDR2 FQGNSA. CDR3 region: CASGGHRGDGYTF. CDR3 in DNA: TGTGCCAGCGGCGGGCACAGGGGGGATGGCTACACCTTC.

This clone was observed once. The chain carries TRBV9 and TRBJ2-1; 16 bases match TRBD2. The CDR3 contains 19 residues. V trimming: 3 bases; J trimming: 1 base; junction bases outside the gene matches: 7. CDR1 is SGDLS, CDR2 YYNGEE, per germline. This CDR3 reads CASSGTLGLAGGSYNEQFF. The CDR3 DNA reads as TGTGCCAGCAGCGGGACCCTGGGACTAGCGGGGGGGTCCTACAATGAGCAGTTCTTC.

The chain has TRBV30 and TRBJ2-1; D perhaps matches TRBD1 (5 bases). Trimming pared 5 bases from V and 6 bases from J, leaving 17 bases between. The CDR3 totals 14 residues. Germline V gene data show CDR1 as GTSNPN and CDR2 as SVGIG (reference sequence). CDR3: CAWQVIGHSNEQFF. CDR3 bases: TGTGCCTGGCAGGTAATCGGACACAGCAATGAGCAGTTCTTC.

The rearrangement joins TRBV29-1 to TRBJ1-3; 7 positions agree with TRBD1. This CDR3 region has 14 residues. CDR1 and CDR2 from the germline V gene are SQVTM and ANQGSEA. The V and J ends lost 3 bases and 8 bases, in that order; junction bases with no gene match: 10. The CDR3 coding sequence is TGCAGCGTTGATCTCGGACAGGTCGGGGACACCATATATTTT. Encoded protein: CSVDLGQVGDTIYF.

V usage is TRBV5-1 and J usage is TRBJ2-1; 8 bases are shared with TRBD2. There are 14 residues in the CDR3. Germline-derived CDR1 and CDR2 are SGHRS and YFSETQ. The V and J ends lost 1 base and 6 bases, in that order; junction bases with no gene match: 3. CDR3 region: CASSLRAGANEQFF. DNA for the CDR3: TGCGCCAGCAGCTTGAGAGCGGGGGCCAATGAGCAGTTCTTC. Full variable domain (remainder filled in from reference TRBV5-1 and TRBJ2-1): KAGVTQTPRYLIKTRGQQVTLSCSPISGHRSVSWYQQTPGQGLQFLFEYFSETQRNKGNFPGRFSGRQFSNSRSEMNVSTLELGDSALYLCASSLRAGANEQFFGPGTRLTVL.